This T cell receptor (beta chain) was sequenced during a study of cytomegalovirus exposure and HLA in healthy donors. On this clone itself: Its antigen remains unknown.

Produced via immunoSEQ multiplex PCR; TCRdb's table is partial and in-frame only. The sample lists fewer than 200,000 clones, 65% to 90% occurring once. Study-level findings and limits: That first-cohort TCR clusters tended to co-occur in the 120 or so validation repertoires was found in a later analysis.

In germline, CDR1 is SGHRS, CDR2 YFSETQ. CDR3 size: 19 residues. With 2 bases removed from V and 5 bases from J, the gap between germline ends came to 26 bases. The chain combines TRBV5-1 with TRBJ2-1; D is undetermined. The sequencing sample was made of PBMCs. The TCR sequence derives from a young woman in good health and CMV-seronegative. The CDR3, as DNA: TGCGCCAGCAGCTTATGGCCGGTAAAGAAACGAGGTTCAGACAATGAGCAGTTCTTC. It encodes CASSLWPVKKRGSDNEQFF.